These T cell receptor beta chains were read from a single sample in a study of OX40 agonist ivuxolimab in advanced cancers. Measured with immunoSEQ multiplex PCR; TCRdb has only the in-frame clones, and not every one. The sample includes 94,000 or so clones, under 85% of them seen just once. Sample: CD4+ or CD8+ T cells sorted from blood, taken in a trial of the OX40 agonist ivuxolimab. The receptors come from an adult with an advanced solid tumor such as melanoma, head and neck, liver or kidney cancer. CDR3s include the opening cysteine and the closing phenylalanine or tryptophan. The D gene is left open where the match is weak. Rows give clone size only sometimes, using once, few, many, or a class for an expanded clone.

CDR3nt	CDR3aa	abundance	d_gene	v_gene	j_gene
TGCGCCAGCAGCCCGGGGACGGCCGCCTACGAGCAGTACTTC	CASSPGTAAYEQYF	-	-	TRBV4-1	TRBJ2-7
TGTGCCACCAGCAGAGATGCCCAGAGCTCCTATAATTCACCCCTCCACTTT	CATSRDAQSSYNSPLHF	once	-	TRBV15	TRBJ1-6
TGCACCAGCAGCTACATACGAGAATACGAGCAGTACTTC	CTSSYIREYEQYF	-	-	TRBV1	TRBJ2-7
TGTGCCAGCAGCTCCCCGAACGAGGGCTATGGCTACACCTTC	CASSSPNEGYGYTF	many	-	TRBV7-3	TRBJ1-2
TGTGCCAGCAGCTTCCCCTCAACAGATACGCAGTATTTT	CASSFPSTDTQYF	-	-	TRBV7-9	TRBJ2-3
TGTGCCAGCATAATTGGGGGAGGTGGAAACACCATATATTTT	CASIIGGGGNTIYF	-	-	TRBV6-1	TRBJ1-3
TGTGCCAGCAGCCACGGGACTAGCTTGTCTTTGGGCACAGATACGCAGTATTTT	CASSHGTSLSLGTDTQYF	-	TRBD2	TRBV7-3	TRBJ2-3
TGTGCCACCAGCAGAGATCTTAACACTGAAGCTTTCTTT	CATSRDLNTEAFF	-	-	TRBV15	TRBJ1-1
TGTGCCAGCACCCAACTAGCGGTCACAGATACGCAGTATTTT	CASTQLAVTDTQYF	-	TRBD2	TRBV6-6	TRBJ2-3
TGTGCCAGCACCGCCGGAGGGCAGGCCCACGCCGGGGAGCTGTTTTTT	CASTAGGQAHAGELFF	-	-	TRBV6-6	TRBJ2-2
TGTGCCACCAGGTCCGGCTCTGGGGCCAACGTCCTGACTTTC	CATRSGSGANVLTF	-	-	TRBV2	TRBJ2-6
TGTGCCAGCAGCTTGGCCTCAGGGCTAATTGATGAGCAGTTCTTC	CASSLASGLIDEQFF	-	-	TRBV5-5	TRBJ2-1
TGTGCCAGCAGCTTTTTATTCGGGACTACTTCCTACGAGCAGTACTTC	CASSFLFGTTSYEQYF	-	TRBD2	TRBV7-8	TRBJ2-7
TGTGCCAGCAGCGGATCGACAGGGAAAGGGACAGATACGCAGTATTTT	CASSGSTGKGTDTQYF	-	TRBD1	TRBV9	TRBJ2-3
TGTGCCAGCAGTGCATCCCCCTTAGCGGGAGTATTATACGAGCAGTACTTC	CASSASPLAGVLYEQYF	once	TRBD2	TRBV27	TRBJ2-7
TGTGCCATTACTAGCGGTCCCGAGGATACGCAGTATTTT	CAITSGPEDTQYF	-	TRBD2	TRBV10-3	TRBJ2-3
TGTGCCAGTAGTATACAGCAGGGGGGATACGAGCAGTACTTC	CASSIQQGGYEQYF	-	-	TRBV19	TRBJ2-7
TGTGCCAGCAGGTCAGGGGGCGGAAACTACAATGAGCAGTTCTTC	CASRSGGGNYNEQFF	-	TRBD1	TRBV7-9	TRBJ2-1
TGTGCCAGCTCACCCCGGAAAGGGGGCGGCGCGAGCAATGAGCAGTTCTTC	CASSPRKGGGASNEQFF	-	TRBD1	TRBV18	TRBJ2-1
TGTGCCAGCAGCTTAGGGCCGGTTTCACCCCTCCACTTT	CASSLGPVSPLHF	-	-	TRBV13	TRBJ1-6
TGTGCCAGCAGTTTATCGCTCGGGGGGGCTGGCTACACCTTC	CASSLSLGGAGYTF	-	-	TRBV27	TRBJ1-2
TGTGCCAGCAGCCAAGAGGGCGGTCGCTACAATGAGCAGTTCTTC	CASSQEGGRYNEQFF	-	-	TRBV14	TRBJ2-1
TGTGCCAGCGGGCAGGTCCGCAATGAGCAGTTCTTC	CASGQVRNEQFF	-	-	TRBV2	TRBJ2-1
TGTGCCAGCAGTTACGGGGGACAGAGCTACGAGCAGTACTTC	CASSYGGQSYEQYF	-	TRBD1	TRBV6-6	TRBJ2-7
TGTGCCAGCAGCTATCTAGCGGGGACAGATACGCAGTATTTT	CASSYLAGTDTQYF	once	TRBD2	TRBV7-6	TRBJ2-3
TGTGCCAGCAGTGAAGCGGTAGGGACAGGGTATGATAGCAATCAGCCCCAGCATTTT	CASSEAVGTGYDSNQPQHF	-	TRBD1	TRBV6-1	TRBJ1-5
TGTGCCAGCAGCTTAAGACGGGAAAACTCCTACAATGAGCAGTTCTTC	CASSLRRENSYNEQFF	-	-	TRBV11-1	TRBJ2-1
TGCGCCAGCAGCCTCTACGACAAGAACTATGGCTACACCTTC	CASSLYDKNYGYTF	-	-	TRBV4-1	TRBJ1-2
TGTGCCATCAGTGCCGGGACAGCCACAGATACGCAGTATTTT	CAISAGTATDTQYF	-	TRBD1	TRBV10-3	TRBJ2-3
TGTGCCAGCAGCCCTGGGACAGGGGGAACGAACACTGAAGCTTTCTTT	CASSPGTGGTNTEAFF	-	TRBD1	TRBV4-2	TRBJ1-1
TGTGCCACCAGCGGAACACTAGCGGAGGTTTCCGATACGCAGTATTTT	CATSGTLAEVSDTQYF	-	TRBD2	TRBV15	TRBJ2-3
TGTGCCAGCAGGCCCTCGCCGACAGGGGAGGGAGGCTACACCTTC	CASRPSPTGEGGYTF	-	TRBD1	TRBV2	TRBJ1-2
TGTGCCAGCAGCAAAGGCGACACTGAAGCTTTCTTT	CASSKGDTEAFF	-	-	TRBV21-1	TRBJ1-1
TGTGCCAGCTCACCAAAGGAGGTGACATATGGAAACACCATATATTTT	CASSPKEVTYGNTIYF	-	-	TRBV18	TRBJ1-3
TGCGCCAGCAGCCGCGTACTAGCGGGGGGGCCCCATGAGCAGTTCTTC	CASSRVLAGGPHEQFF	-	TRBD2	TRBV4-3	TRBJ2-1
TGTGCCATCCGGGACAGGGGGGACCTCGGGACTAGCCCCTACGAGCAGTACTTC	CAIRDRGDLGTSPYEQYF	-	TRBD1	TRBV2	TRBJ2-7
TGTGCCAGCAGTTACTCGAGGACAAACTACGAGCAGTACTTC	CASSYSRTNYEQYF	few	-	TRBV6-5	TRBJ2-7
TGCGCCAGCAGCCCCCGGGAGGGGCCCTACGAGCAGTACTTC	CASSPREGPYEQYF	once	TRBD2	TRBV4-3	TRBJ2-7
TGTGCCAGCAGCTTACTCAGTCCTAACTATGGCTACACCTTC	CASSLLSPNYGYTF	-	-	TRBV11-2	TRBJ1-2
TGTGCCAGCAGCGCGGATTGGAACACTGAAGCTTTCTTT	CASSADWNTEAFF	-	-	TRBV7-9	TRBJ1-1
TGCGCCAGCAGCTTGGTTGCGGGGGGCACAGATACGCAGTATTTT	CASSLVAGGTDTQYF	-	TRBD2	TRBV5-1	TRBJ2-3
TGTGCCAGCAGCCCCGCGGGGGCCCACACCGGGGAGCTGTTTTTT	CASSPAGAHTGELFF	-	-	TRBV7-9	TRBJ2-2
TGTGCCAGCAGCCGGACTAGCGGGACAGATACGCAGTATTTT	CASSRTSGTDTQYF	-	TRBD2	TRBV6-6	TRBJ2-3
TGTGCCCGGGGGGATGGGAATGAGCAGTTCTTC	CARGDGNEQFF	-	TRBD2	TRBV2	TRBJ2-1
TGCGCCAGCAGCTTGGCCTTAGCGACAGATACGCAGTATTTT	CASSLALATDTQYF	-	-	TRBV5-1	TRBJ2-3
TGTGCCAGCCGCGCCAAGGCAGGCGGCACAGATACGCAGTATTTT	CASRAKAGGTDTQYF	-	-	TRBV7-9	TRBJ2-3
TGTGCCAGCAGTGAGAAGGGACAGGGATATGGCTACACCTTC	CASSEKGQGYGYTF	-	TRBD1	TRBV2	TRBJ1-2
TGTGCCAGCAGCGAGGGACAGGACTATACAGGGGTGCAGTTCTTC	CASSEGQDYTGVQFF	once	TRBD1	TRBV11-2	TRBJ2-1
TGCAGTGCTAGTGGCGAACTCCAGCATTTT	CSASGELQHF	few	-	TRBV20-1	TRBJ1-5
TGTGCCAGTAGGGAATACCGAGATTATGGCTACACCTTC	CASREYRDYGYTF	few	-	TRBV19	TRBJ1-2
TGCGCCAGCAGTGGACAGGAGGAAGGGGAGACCCAGTACTTC	CASSGQEEGETQYF	-	-	TRBV10-1	TRBJ2-5
TGTGCCAGCAGGTTGGGGACTCATTCTAGCGGTCTGACCTACGAGCAGTACTTC	CASRLGTHSSGLTYEQYF	-	TRBD2	TRBV5-5	TRBJ2-7
TGTGCCAGTAGTATGGGCCGCTTGGCTACTAATGAAAAACTGTTTTTT	CASSMGRLATNEKLFF	-	-	TRBV19	TRBJ1-4
TGTGCCAGCAGCAAACAGGGGTCTGGAAACACCATATATTTT	CASSKQGSGNTIYF	-	TRBD1	TRBV4-2	TRBJ1-3
TGTGCCAGCAGCTTGTTAACGGGACTTAGCAATCAGCCCCAGCATTTT	CASSLLTGLSNQPQHF	-	-	TRBV5-8	TRBJ1-5